What follows are 30 T cell receptor beta chains derived from one specimen sequenced in a study of metastatic and nonmetastatic thyroid tumors (dated by TCRdb to the early 2020s). Before undergoing thyroid surgery, none of the patients had been given any kind of treatment. To prepare the library, PCR was applied. Sequencing relied on an Illumina HiSeq 4000. In TCRdb, the public reads were trimmed at Q25 with fastp and aligned with MiXCR, with productive beta chains retained. Within this sample are about 33,000 clones, with about 18% of them counted one time only. The top ten constitute roughly an eighth of the sample. The material sequenced was blood. The receptors originated from a male donor with papillary thyroid cancer or a benign thyroid nodule (not recorded which). Some clones in this sample may be carry-over from other donors' samples.

This clone was found many times. This chain links TRBV7-2 with TRBJ1-5; D uncertain. Trimming left V 0 bases short and J 10 bases short, with 13 bases between. The CDR3 loop spans 14 amino acids. Germline values: CDR1 SGHTA, CDR2 FQGNSA. The CDR3 nucleotides are TGTGCCAGCAGCTTAGCCGCAGGATCGGACCCCCAGCATTTT. Its translation is CASSLAAGSDPQHF.

At least ten counts were recorded for this clone. A read error is possible here, since a much larger clone lies one base away. Within the sample, other DNA sequences also encode this same CDR3. This sequence joins TRBV6-1 and TRBJ2-3; D remains ambiguous. The CDR3 contains 13 residues. The germline gives CDR1 MNHNS, CDR2 SASEGT. CDR3 nucleotide sequence: TGTGCCAGCAAGTCTTTAGCCCCAGACACGCAGTATTTT. Amino acid sequence: CASKSLAPDTQYF.

This clone was recorded a few times. The chain recombines TRBV6-1 with TRBJ2-2; a possible D gene is TRBD2 (6 bases). Germline V lookup: CDR1 MNHNS, CDR2 SASEGT. Trimming left V 5 bases short and J 6 bases short, with 10 bases between. The CDR3 is made up of 13 amino acids. This CDR3 is CASSFWEAGELFF. In DNA form, the CDR3 reads TGTGCCAGCAGTTTTTGGGAGGCCGGGGAGCTGTTTTTT.

This clone has ten or more counts. The chain couples TRBV7-9 to TRBJ2-7; no clear D gene. The CDR3 is made up of 14 amino acids. Per the germline V gene, CDR1 is SEHNR and CDR2 is FQNEAQ (reference sequence). V was shortened by 4 bases and J by 7 bases, with 17 bases between the two germline ends. The CDR3 protein is CASSSPGWLGEQYF. The CDR3, as DNA: TGTGCCAGCAGCTCCCCCGGTTGGCTTGGAGAGCAGTACTTC.

This clone was counted at least ten times. The V call is TRBV11-2, the J call TRBJ2-5, with 7 bases aligning to TRBD2. Germline V CDR1 and CDR2: SGHAT, FQNNGV. The CDR3 spans 17 residues. V dropped 5 bases and J dropped 1; count of bases not matched to a gene: 13. CDR3 DNA: TGTGCCAGCAGCGCAATCCTTAATCTAGCGGTCCAAGAGACCCAGTACTTC. Amino acids: CASSAILNLAVQETQYF.

The CDR3 is CASSYNGTSGGAATDTQYF. CDR3 DNA sequence: TGTGCCAGCAGCTACAACGGGACTAGCGGGGGGGCGGCCACAGATACGCAGTATTTT. The V call is TRBV7-2, the J call TRBJ2-3; 16 bases fit TRBD2. Germline V gene lookup returns CDR1 SGHTA and CDR2 FQGNSA. The CDR3 loop spans 19 amino acids. V shed 4 bases, J shed 2 bases, and the junction held 9 bases outside the gene matches.

This chain connects TRBV7-3 to TRBJ2-3; no clear D gene. V lost 5 bases, J lost 4 bases, and 19 bases lay in between. The CDR3 runs to 16 residues. Germline V lookup: CDR1 SGHTA, CDR2 FQGTGA. CDR3 protein: CASSTLAVGRADTQYF. The CDR3 nucleotides are TGTGCCAGCAGCACCTTAGCTGTAGGCCGGGCAGATACGCAGTATTTT.

This clone was recorded many times. V is TRBV18 and J is TRBJ1-2, with D perhaps matching TRBD1 (5 bases). V dropped 2 bases and J dropped 5 bases, with 12 bases sitting between them. The CDR3 covers 14 residues. CDR1 and CDR2 (germline): KGHSH, LQKENI. CDR3 loop: CASSPKRRGYGYTF. As DNA, the CDR3 is TGTGCCAGCTCACCAAAGCGGAGGGGATATGGCTACACCTTC. The full variable domain, with the rest looked up from reference TRBV18 and TRBJ1-2, is NAGVMQNPRHLVRRRGQEARLRCSPMKGHSHVYWYRQLPEEGLKFMVYLQKENIIDESGMPKERFSAEFPKEGPSILRIQQVVRGDSAAYFCASSPKRRGYGYTFGSGTRLTVV.

Turning to this clone: The conserved closing phenylalanine or tryptophan is absent in this CDR3, likely reflecting a read error. V and J are TRBV12-3 or TRBV12-4 and TRBJ2-1; weak D call: TRBD2 (6 bases). This CDR3 region has 16 residues. The CDR3 is CASTTRGTSPYNEQFL. In nucleotides, the CDR3 is TGTGCCAGCACCACGCGGGGTACTTCGCCCTACAATGAACAGTTCCTC.

A remark on this clone: It may be a read error: a sequence one base away is much more abundant. This chain joins TRBV7-8 and TRBJ1-2; D may be TRBD1 (5 bases). The CDR3 sequence is 15 residues long. Germline assignment: CDR1 SGHVS and CDR2 FQNEAQ. The ends were cut back, 6 bases at V and 8 bases at J, with 22 bases in the middle. The CDR3 DNA sequence: TGTGCCAGCAGTCCAGGTGGGGGGTGGGCGCCGGGCTACACCTTC. Translating it yields CASSPGGGWAPGYTF. The whole variable domain, remainder taken from reference TRBV7-8 and TRBJ1-2, is GAGVSQSPRYKVAKRGQDVALRCDPISGHVSLFWYQQALGQGPEFLTYFQNEAQLDKSGLPSDRFFAERPEGSVSTLKIQRTQQEDSAVYLCASSPGGGWAPGYTFGSGTRLTVV.

This clone appeared many times. V and J are TRBV27 and TRBJ1-4; TRBD1 might be the D (5 bases). V lost 2 bases, J lost 0 bases, and 7 bases lay in between. CDR3 length equals 15 residues. The germline gives CDR1 MNHEY, CDR2 SMNVEV (reference sequence). DNA for the CDR3: TGTGCCAGCAGTTTAAGGGGTGCAACTAATGAAAAACTGTTTTTT. It is translated as CASSLRGATNEKLFF.

The chain uses TRBV24-1 and TRBJ1-1, with TRBD1 as a possible D gene (5 bases). Germline loops: CDR1 KGHDR, CDR2 SFDVKD. The CDR3 contains 14 residues. V was clipped by 8 bases and J by 6 bases, with 18 bases between them. CDR3 DNA: TGTGCCACCAAGGGGTGTGCGCCGTGGTCTGAAGCTTTCTTT. It encodes CATKGCAPWSEAFF.

The sample holds many counts of this clone. The rearrangement links TRBV7-9 to TRBJ1-5; tentative D call: TRBD1 (5 bases). Germline CDR1 reads SEHNR; CDR2 reads FQNEAQ (reference sequence). V lost 5 bases, J lost 0 bases, and 8 bases lay in between. There are 14 residues in the CDR3. DNA of the CDR3: TGTGCCAGCAGCCTACAGGATAGCAATCAGCCCCAGCATTTT. Translation gives CASSLQDSNQPQHF.

The rearrangement uses TRBV28 and TRBJ2-1, with 7 bases lining up with TRBD2. The CDR3 is made up of 16 amino acids. The trim removed 6 bases at V and 3 bases at J, leaving 11 bases unmatched. Germline values: CDR1 MDHEN, CDR2 SYDVKM. CDR3 sequence (DNA): TGTGCCAGCAGATCCACTCTAGCGGTTAACTACAATGAGCAGTTCTTC. This sequence encodes CASRSTLAVNYNEQFF.

The sample holds a few counts of this clone. This chain connects TRBV12-3 or TRBV12-4 to TRBJ1-2; 7 nucleotides match TRBD1. Unmatched junction bases numbered 11, after V lost 3 bases and J lost 7 bases. The CDR3 covers 15 residues. The CDR3 nucleotides read TGTGCCAGCAGTTTTGAGGACAGGAGCCGGTTTGGCTACACCTTC. Residues: CASSFEDRSRFGYTF.

This clone was detected only a few times. The J gene is TRBJ2-3, the V gene TRBV12-3 or TRBV12-4; tentatively, D is TRBD2 (6 bases). The CDR3 extends over 17 amino acids. Trimming removed 4 bases from V and 3 bases from J, with 20 bases in between. The CDR3 DNA follows: TGTGCCAGCAGTTCAGGAGGGATGAGCTCTAGAACAGATACGCAGTATTTT. Translation gives CASSSGGMSSRTDTQYF.

This clone has more than one count but fewer than ten. The J gene is TRBJ2-7, the V gene TRBV12-3 or TRBV12-4, with 9 bases lining up with TRBD1. This CDR3 has 15 amino acids. V lost 4 bases and J lost 1; bases outside the gene matches: 5. The CDR3 coding sequence is TGTGCCAGCAGTTCAATCGGGACAGGGTCCTACGAGCAGTACTTC. This codes for CASSSIGTGSYEQYF.

The V call is TRBV28, the J call TRBJ1-4; weak D call: TRBD1 (5 bases). Germline CDR1 is MDHEN and CDR2 is SYDVKM. CDR3 length: 15 residues. Deletions cut 4 bases from V and 2 bases from J, with 11 bases between. CDR3 nucleotide sequence: TGTGCCAGCAGTTCCTCAGGGTTGACTAATGAAAAACTGTTTTTT. This sequence encodes CASSSSGLTNEKLFF. Looking up the rest from reference TRBV28 and TRBJ1-4 gives the full variable domain: DVKVTQSSRYLVKRTGEKVFLECVQDMDHENMFWYRQDPGLGLRLIYFSYDVKMKEKGDIPEGYSVSREKKERFSLILESASTNQTSMYLCASSSSGLTNEKLFFGSGTQLSVL.

A word on this clone: A much larger clone lies one base from this, so it may be a read error. V gene TRBV11-3 combines with J gene TRBJ2-3, with D possibly TRBD2 on 5 matching bases. CDR3 length equals 13 residues. CDR1 and CDR2 (germline): SGHNT, YENEEA. V was cut by 2 bases and J by 8 bases, with 11 bases left in between. CDR3 amino acids: CASSLNLRVTQYF. The CDR3 DNA reads TGTGCCAGCAGCTTAAATTTGAGGGTTACGCAGTATTTT.

This clone was counted at least ten times. The chain combines TRBV19 with TRBJ1-4; D remains unclear. Germline CDR1 is LNHDA and CDR2 is SQIVND (reference sequence). The CDR3 length is 15 residues. V was clipped by 7 bases and J by 8 bases, with 20 bases between them. The CDR3 nucleotides are TGTGCCAGTACCCCTGGTGGGTATGCGAACGAAAAACTGTTTTTT. Translated, it gives CASTPGGYANEKLFF.

V usage is TRBV11-2 and J usage is TRBJ2-1; 9 bases align to TRBD1. The CDR3 runs 16 residues. V dropped 5 bases and J dropped 6; count of bases not matched to a gene: 11. Germline V CDR1 and CDR2: SGHAT, FQNNGV. CDR3 amino acids: CASSVEWGQGSNEQFF. CDR3 nucleotides: TGTGCCAGCAGCGTGGAATGGGGACAGGGTTCCAATGAGCAGTTCTTC.

The V call is TRBV13, the J call TRBJ2-7; maybe TRBD1 (6 bases). The CDR3 contains 15 residues. CDR1 is PRHDT, CDR2 FYEKMQ, per germline (reference sequence). The V and J ends lost 10 bases and 4 bases respectively, with 23 bases between them. Here the CDR3 reads CAIRGSLDPEYEQYF. The CDR3 bases are TGTGCCATCAGGGGCAGCCTCGACCCGGAATACGAGCAGTACTTC.

This clone occurred many times. The genes are TRBV9 and TRBJ2-1, with TRBD1 matching 8 bases. This CDR3 spans 12 amino acids. Germline CDR1 and CDR2: SGDLS and YYNGEE. V lost 6 bases to trimming and J lost 9 bases; unmatched junction nucleotides: 5. CDR3: CASNRQGSEQFF. CDR3 DNA sequence: TGTGCCAGCAACAGACAGGGGTCTGAGCAGTTCTTC.

This clone was counted at least ten times. The chain combines TRBV11-2 with TRBJ1-4; D is ambiguous. The CDR3 contains 15 residues. CDR1 is SGHAT and CDR2 is FQNNGV in the germline V gene. Trimming removed 5 bases at V and 4 bases at J, with 14 bases between. The CDR3 DNA is TGTGCCAGCAGCCCCAACCAGTTAGTTAATGAAAAACTGTTTTTT. Protein: CASSPNQLVNEKLFF.

Ten or more counts support this clone. CDR3 in DNA: TGTGCCAGCAGTTTGGGAGGGATTCTGAGCAATCAGCCCCAGCATTTT. Protein product: CASSLGGILSNQPQHF. The chain has TRBV28 and TRBJ1-5; the D is unclear. Trimming stripped 3 bases from V and 1 base from J, with 13 bases between. This CDR3 region has 16 residues. Germline V gives CDR1 MDHEN, CDR2 SYDVKM.

This clone was seen only a few times. This chain uses TRBV6-6 with TRBJ1-2, with D unclear. CDR1 and CDR2 from the germline V gene are MNHNY and SVGAGI (reference sequence). This CDR3 is 15 amino acids long. The V end was cut by 2 bases, the J end by 0 bases, with 10 bases between. DNA for the CDR3: TGTGCCAGCAGTTACCAGGCAGTATCTAACTATGGCTACACCTTC. It yields the protein CASSYQAVSNYGYTF.

This clone was recorded a few times. This chain uses TRBV15 with TRBJ2-3; D possibly corresponds to TRBD2 (6 bases). This CDR3 has 16 amino acids. V was cut by 3 bases and J by 9 bases, with 22 bases left in between. The V gene's germline CDR1 is LNHNV and CDR2 YYDKDF (reference sequence). The CDR3 is CATSSSSVDSRRTQYF. As DNA, the CDR3 is TGTGCCACCAGCAGCTCTAGCGTTGATTCCCGCAGAACGCAGTATTTT.

This clone was counted many times. V is TRBV5-6 and J is TRBJ2-7; 10 bases match TRBD1. V shed 4 bases and J 5 bases; nucleotides not matched to a gene: 6. This CDR3 has 14 amino acids. Germline lookup yields CDR1 SGHDT and CDR2 YYEEEE. CDR3 nucleotides: TGTGCCAGCAGCCTTAGACAGGGGGCCCACGAGCAGTACTTC. Amino acids: CASSLRQGAHEQYF.

This clone was seen repeatedly, ten times or more. V usage is TRBV18 and J usage is TRBJ1-2; D is possibly TRBD1 (5 bases). From germline, CDR1 is KGHSH and CDR2 LQKENI. The CDR3 covers 14 residues. The germline V and J ends were trimmed by 3 bases and 4 bases, with 12 bases remaining between them. Here the CDR3 DNA reads TGTGCCAGCTCACCGGAGGCAGGGCCCTATGGCTACACCTTC. This gives the protein CASSPEAGPYGYTF.

The chain employs TRBV19 and TRBJ1-1, with 8 bases identical to TRBD1. The CDR3 loop spans 14 amino acids. J was trimmed by 7 bases and V by 6 bases; bases with no gene match: 10. Germline CDR1 reads LNHDA; CDR2 reads SQIVND (reference sequence). The CDR3 region has the DNA TGTGCCAGTAGGCTCGACAGGGGTGCGTGTGAAGCTTTCTTT. This translates into CASRLDRGACEAFF.